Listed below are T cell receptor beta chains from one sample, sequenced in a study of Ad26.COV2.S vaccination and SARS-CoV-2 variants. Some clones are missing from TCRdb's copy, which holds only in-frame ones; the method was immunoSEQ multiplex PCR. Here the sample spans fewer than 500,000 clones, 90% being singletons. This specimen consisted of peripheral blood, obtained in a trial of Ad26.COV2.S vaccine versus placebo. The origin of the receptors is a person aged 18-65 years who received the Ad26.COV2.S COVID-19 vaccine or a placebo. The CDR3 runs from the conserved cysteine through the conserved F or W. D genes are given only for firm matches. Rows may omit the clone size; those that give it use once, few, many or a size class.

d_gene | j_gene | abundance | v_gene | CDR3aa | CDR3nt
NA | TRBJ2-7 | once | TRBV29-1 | CSVQKQGTYEQYF | TGCAGCGTTCAAAAACAGGGTACTTACGAGCAGTACTTC
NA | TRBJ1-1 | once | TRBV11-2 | CASSPLTEAFF | TGTGCCAGCAGCCCTCTGACTGAAGCTTTCTTT
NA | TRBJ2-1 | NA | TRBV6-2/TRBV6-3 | CASSPNRDRRRNEQFF | TGTGCCAGCAGTCCAAACCGGGACCGCCGTCGCAATGAGCAGTTCTTC
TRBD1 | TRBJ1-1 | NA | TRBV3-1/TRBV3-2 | CASSQDPRQGSEAFF | TGTGCCAGCAGCCAAGATCCGAGACAGGGCTCTGAAGCTTTCTTT
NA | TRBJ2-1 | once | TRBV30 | CAWSVNGNEQFF | TGTGCCTGGAGTGTAAACGGCAATGAGCAGTTCTTC
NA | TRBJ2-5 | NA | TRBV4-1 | CASSQDIAETQYF | TGCGCCAGCAGCCAAGATATCGCAGAGACCCAGTACTTC
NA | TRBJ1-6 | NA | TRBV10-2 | CASSRGDSPLHF | TGCGCCAGCAGTCGCGGGGATTCACCCCTCCACTTT
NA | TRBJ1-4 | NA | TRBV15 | CATSSPRRGVEKLFF | TGTGCCACCAGCAGTCCCCGTCGGGGGGTGGAAAAACTGTTTTTT
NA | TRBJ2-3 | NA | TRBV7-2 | CASSLGVTDTQYF | TGTGCCAGCAGCTTAGGGGTTACAGATACGCAGTATTTT
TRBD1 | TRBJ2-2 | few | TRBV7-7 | CASSFGTGESMATGELFF | TGTGCTAGCAGCTTTGGGACAGGGGAAAGTATGGCCACCGGGGAGCTGTTTTTT
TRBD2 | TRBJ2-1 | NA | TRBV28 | CASTGTSGSSYNEQFF | TGTGCCAGCACGGGGACTAGCGGGAGCTCCTACAATGAGCAGTTCTTC
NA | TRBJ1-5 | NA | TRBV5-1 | CASSPGTGLNQPQHF | TGCGCCAGCAGCCCCGGGACCGGTTTAAATCAGCCCCAGCATTTT
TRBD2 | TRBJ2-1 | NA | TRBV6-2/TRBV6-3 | CASSPPLAGGPGEQFF | TGTGCCAGCAGCCCCCCGCTAGCGGGAGGGCCGGGTGAGCAGTTCTTC
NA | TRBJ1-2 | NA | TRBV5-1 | CASSLGQLDGNYGYTF | TGCGCCAGCAGCTTGGGACAGCTCGACGGTAACTATGGCTACACCTTC
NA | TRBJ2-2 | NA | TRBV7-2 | CASSLADLGRVSRASTGELFF | TGTGCCAGCAGCTTAGCCGATCTGGGCAGGGTGTCGCGGGCAAGCACCGGGGAGCTGTTTTTT
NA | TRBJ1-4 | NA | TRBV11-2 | CASSPQGAGEKLFF | TGTGCCAGCAGCCCACAGGGAGCGGGAGAAAAACTGTTTTTT